Listed below are T cell receptor beta chains from one sample, sequenced in a study of blood T cell repertoires in COVID-19. Clones were read by immunoSEQ multiplex PCR, and TCRdb kept only the in-frame ones, dropping some. This table holds some 76,000 clones, around 86% found once. Source material: peripheral blood. These receptors originate from a woman aged 18-30 years with acute or convalescent COVID-19. The CDR3 runs from the conserved cysteine through the conserved F or W. The order of the fields is clone size, V gene, J gene, D gene, CDR3 protein, CDR3 DNA. A D gene is named only where the DNA matches it firmly. Clone size is shown for a subset of rows, as once, few, many or a class of expanded clone.

.	TRBV6-5	TRBJ2-7	.	CASSPYRALGEQYF	TGTGCCAGCAGCCCATACAGGGCCTTGGGCGAGCAGTACTTC
.	TRBV6-5	TRBJ1-6	.	CASSRWTSKDSPLHF	TGTGCCAGCAGCCGCTGGACAAGTAAAGATTCACCCCTCCACTTT
.	TRBV5-5	TRBJ2-2	TRBD2	CASSLMASGKGELFF	TGTGCCAGCAGCTTGATGGCTAGCGGGAAGGGGGAGCTGTTTTTT
.	TRBV5-4	TRBJ2-3	TRBD1	CASSRQGYGSADTQYF	TGTGCCAGCAGTCGACAGGGGTACGGGAGTGCAGATACGCAGTATTTT
.	TRBV5-1	TRBJ2-3	.	CASSLVARSPTDTQYF	TGCGCCAGCAGCTTGGTGGCGCGGTCCCCTACAGATACGCAGTATTTT
.	TRBV7-2	TRBJ2-2	TRBD1	CASSGEGQGTHLTGELFF	TGTGCCAGCAGCGGGGAGGGACAGGGAACACATCTTACCGGGGAGCTGTTTTTT
.	TRBV12-3/TRBV12-4	TRBJ2-7	TRBD2	CASSLTGGNEQYF	TGTGCCAGCAGTTTAACGGGGGGAAACGAGCAGTACTTC
.	TRBV7-2	TRBJ2-3	.	CASSLGTSTDTQYF	TGTGCCAGCAGCTTAGGAACTAGCACAGATACGCAGTATTTT
few	TRBV7-2	TRBJ2-7	.	CASSLVLSGRLTSSYEQYF	TGTGCCAGCAGCTTAGTTCTAAGCGGGCGACTGACGAGCTCCTACGAGCAGTACTTC
.	TRBV10-3	TRBJ1-2	.	CAISTDSSYGGYTF	TGTGCCATCAGCACAGACAGTTCCTATGGTGGCTACACCTTC
.	TRBV9	TRBJ1-2	TRBD1	CASSATGGSGYGYTF	TGTGCCAGCAGCGCCACAGGGGGAAGTGGGTATGGCTACACCTTC
.	TRBV27	TRBJ1-2	TRBD1	CASSRTGDRDGYTF	TGTGCCAGCAGTCGGACAGGGGATCGGGATGGCTACACCTTC
.	TRBV25-1	TRBJ1-1	.	CASSDQTEAFF	TGTGCCAGCAGTGATCAGACTGAAGCTTTCTTT
few	TRBV27	TRBJ1-5	.	CASSLRGGNQPQHF	TGTGCCAGCAGCCTCCGGGGGGGCAATCAGCCCCAGCATTTT
.	TRBV6-6	TRBJ1-1	TRBD1	CASSWGQPNTEAFF	TGTGCCAGCAGTTGGGGACAGCCGAACACTGAAGCTTTCTTT
once	TRBV14	TRBJ2-7	TRBD2	CASSRNLAGAPGQYF	TGTGCCAGCAGCCGCAATCTAGCGGGGGCCCCCGGGCAGTACTTC
.	TRBV7-9	TRBJ2-2	TRBD2	CASSPPGLAGVNTGELFF	TGTGCCAGCAGCCCACCGGGACTAGCGGGAGTCAACACCGGGGAGCTGTTTTTT
.	TRBV5-1	TRBJ1-2	.	CASSPRTASVGYTF	TGCGCCAGCAGCCCCAGGACAGCTAGTGTTGGCTACACCTTC
.	TRBV12-3/TRBV12-4	TRBJ1-2	.	CASSLTANYGYTF	TGTGCCAGCAGCTTAACAGCTAACTATGGCTACACCTTC
once	TRBV2	TRBJ2-1	TRBD2	CASSELRLAGNNEQFF	TGTGCCAGCAGTGAATTGCGACTAGCGGGTAACAATGAGCAGTTCTTC
.	TRBV30	TRBJ2-4	TRBD2	CAWGRVNNIQYF	TGTGCCTGGGGGAGGGTAAACAACATTCAGTACTTC
.	TRBV7-8	TRBJ2-1	.	CASSLLPRSSYNEQFF	TGTGCCAGCAGCTTACTGCCACGGAGCTCCTACAATGAGCAGTTCTTC